This T cell receptor (beta chain) was found in a study of blood T cell repertoires in COVID-19. Profiled with immunoSEQ multiplex PCR; TCRdb holds only in-frame clones, not every one. Found here are around 160,000 clones, roughly 81% of them singletons; the top ten hold roughly 8.3%. Germline loops: CDR1 MNHEY, CDR2 SVGAGI. V was pared by 6 bases and J by 9 bases, with 8 bases of the junction left unmatched. This CDR3 region has 15 residues. The sequence was obtained from a human donor with acute or convalescent COVID-19. The donor label of this sample is uncertain. The chain joins TRBV6-5 to TRBJ1-6, with 10 bases aligning to TRBD1. Sequencing used peripheral blood. The CDR3 loop reads CASRTAGQGISPLHF. The CDR3 DNA sequence: TGTGCCAGCAGGACCGCGGGACAGGGGATTTCACCCCTCCACTTT.